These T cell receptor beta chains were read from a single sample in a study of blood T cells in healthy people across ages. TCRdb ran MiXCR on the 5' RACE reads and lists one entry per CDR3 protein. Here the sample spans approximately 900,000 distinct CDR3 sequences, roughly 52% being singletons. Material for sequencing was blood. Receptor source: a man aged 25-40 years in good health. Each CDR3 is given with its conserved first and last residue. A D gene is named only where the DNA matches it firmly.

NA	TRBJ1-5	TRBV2	CASSEVGQPQHF
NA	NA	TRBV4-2	CASRNLEHQETQFF
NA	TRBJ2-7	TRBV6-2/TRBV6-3	CASSSSVGEQYF
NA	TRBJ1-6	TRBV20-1	CSVNKGTAFSSPLHF
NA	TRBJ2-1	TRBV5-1	CASSLGPDRLYNEQFF
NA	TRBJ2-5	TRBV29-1	CSANQETQYF
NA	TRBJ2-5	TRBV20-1	CSAQRPGPLQETQYF
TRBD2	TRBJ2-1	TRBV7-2	CASSSYLAGAYNEQFF
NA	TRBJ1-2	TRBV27	CASSLTGRILYGYTF
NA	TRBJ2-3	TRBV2	CVSSEGLGDTQYF
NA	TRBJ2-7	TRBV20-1	CSARDRGQAGHEQYF
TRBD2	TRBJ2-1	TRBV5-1	CASSLDLAGGYNEQFF
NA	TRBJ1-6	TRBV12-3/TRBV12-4	CASSVNEVSPLHF
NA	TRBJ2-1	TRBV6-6	CASSRLDSYNEQFF
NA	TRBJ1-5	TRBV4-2	CASSQVVSQPQHF
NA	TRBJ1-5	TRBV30	CAWSALGGAHQPQHF
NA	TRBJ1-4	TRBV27	CATGEGENEKLFF
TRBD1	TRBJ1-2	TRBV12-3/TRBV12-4	CASRRQGRLNYGYTF
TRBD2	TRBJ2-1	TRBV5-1	CASSGASGVNEQFF
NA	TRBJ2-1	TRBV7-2	CASSPDYYNEQFF
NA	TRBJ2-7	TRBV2	CASSEGLAPSYEQYF
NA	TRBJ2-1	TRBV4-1	CASSQDESYEQFF
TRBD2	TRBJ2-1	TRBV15	CATSRDLLAGGNEQFF
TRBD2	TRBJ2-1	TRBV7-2	CAGSPTAGDPYNEQFF
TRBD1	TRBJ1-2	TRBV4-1	CASSQDSPGGIGYTF
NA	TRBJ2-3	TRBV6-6	CATYPGVDTQYF
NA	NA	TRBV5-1	CASSWTGSSYNEQYF
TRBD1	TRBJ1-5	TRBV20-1	CSARVPTGADSNQPQHF
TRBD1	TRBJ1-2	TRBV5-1	CASRGQAHNYGYTF
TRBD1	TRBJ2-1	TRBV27	CASSFRDSNEQFF
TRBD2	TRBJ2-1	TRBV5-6	CASSVVAGGPGNEQFF
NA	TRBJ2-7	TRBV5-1	CASSLGVWGFHEQYF
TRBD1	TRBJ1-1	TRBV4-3	CASSQGGQHTEAFF
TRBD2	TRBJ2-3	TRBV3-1	CASSRLAGSSDTQYF
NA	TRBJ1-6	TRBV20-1	CSANDGNYNSPLHF
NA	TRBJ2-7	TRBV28	CASSLGRMQYF
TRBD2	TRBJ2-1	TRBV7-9	CAGGPGGDSYNEQFF
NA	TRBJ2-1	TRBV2	CASIPESNEQFF
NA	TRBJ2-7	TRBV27	CASRPTGLSSYEQYF
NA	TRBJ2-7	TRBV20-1	CSACGDSYEQYF
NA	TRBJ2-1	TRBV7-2	CASSTDSAMLFF
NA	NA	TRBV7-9	CASSQRDRPCEQYF
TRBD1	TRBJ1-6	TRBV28	CASSWGTGGDPLHF
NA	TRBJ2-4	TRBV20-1	CSAPGTPAKNIQYF
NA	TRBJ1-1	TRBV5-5	CASSLAVLNTEAFF
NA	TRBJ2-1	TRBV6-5	CASSYPNNEQFF
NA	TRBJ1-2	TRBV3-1	CASSAIGFGGYTF
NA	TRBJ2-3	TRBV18	CASSLARGFGTDTQYF
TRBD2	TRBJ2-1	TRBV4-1	CASSQDQAGGLEQFF
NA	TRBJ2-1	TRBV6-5	CASSWLTADNEQFF
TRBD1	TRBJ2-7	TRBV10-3	CAISESEQGAYEQYF
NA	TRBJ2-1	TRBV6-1	CASSDGDTNNEQFF